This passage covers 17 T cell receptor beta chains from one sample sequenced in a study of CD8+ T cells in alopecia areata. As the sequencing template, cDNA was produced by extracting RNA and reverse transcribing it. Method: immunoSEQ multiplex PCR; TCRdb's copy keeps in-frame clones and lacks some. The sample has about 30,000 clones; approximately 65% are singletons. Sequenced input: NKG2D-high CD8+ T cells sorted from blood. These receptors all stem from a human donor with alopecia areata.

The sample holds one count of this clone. CDR3 protein: CASTRLSSYEQYF. CDR3 nucleotide sequence: TGTGCCAGCACCCGTCTTTCGTCCTACGAGCAGTACTTC. The V and J genes are TRBV6-5 and TRBJ2-7; unclear D gene. CDR1 MNHEY and CDR2 SVGAGI come from the germline V gene. The CDR3 is 13 residues long. With 7 bases removed from V and 1 base from J, the gap between germline ends came to 11 bases.

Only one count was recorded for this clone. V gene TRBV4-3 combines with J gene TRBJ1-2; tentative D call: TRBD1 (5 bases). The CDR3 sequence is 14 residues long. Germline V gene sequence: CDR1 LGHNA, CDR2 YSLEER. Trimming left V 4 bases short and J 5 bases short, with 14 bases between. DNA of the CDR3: TGCGCCAGCAGCCCCTTCCAGGGCGGGTATGGCTACACCTTC. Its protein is CASSPFQGGYGYTF.

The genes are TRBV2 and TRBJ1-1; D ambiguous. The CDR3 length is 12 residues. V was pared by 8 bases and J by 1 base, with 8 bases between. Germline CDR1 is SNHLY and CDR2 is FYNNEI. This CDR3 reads CASHQENTEAFF. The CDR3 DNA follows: TGTGCCAGCCATCAGGAGAACACTGAAGCTTTCTTT.

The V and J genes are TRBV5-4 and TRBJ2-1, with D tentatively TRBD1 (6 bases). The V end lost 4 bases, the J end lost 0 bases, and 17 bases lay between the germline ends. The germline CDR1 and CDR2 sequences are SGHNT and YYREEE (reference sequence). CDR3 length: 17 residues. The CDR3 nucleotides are TGTGCCAGCAGCGGATTTGACAGGAGTAGCTCCTACAATGAGCAGTTCTTC. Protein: CASSGFDRSSSYNEQFF. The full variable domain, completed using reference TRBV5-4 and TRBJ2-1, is ETGVTQSPTHLIKTRGQQVTLRCSSQSGHNTVSWYQQALGQGPQFIFQYYREEENGRGNFPPRFSGLQFPNYSSELNVNALELDDSALYLCASSGFDRSSSYNEQFFGPGTRLTVL.

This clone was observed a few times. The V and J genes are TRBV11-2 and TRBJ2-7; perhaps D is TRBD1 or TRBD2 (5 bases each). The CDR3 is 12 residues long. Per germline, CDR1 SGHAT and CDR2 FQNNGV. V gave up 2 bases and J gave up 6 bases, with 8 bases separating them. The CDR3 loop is CASSLPGGEQYF. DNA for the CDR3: TGTGCCAGCAGCTTACCTGGGGGCGAGCAGTACTTC.

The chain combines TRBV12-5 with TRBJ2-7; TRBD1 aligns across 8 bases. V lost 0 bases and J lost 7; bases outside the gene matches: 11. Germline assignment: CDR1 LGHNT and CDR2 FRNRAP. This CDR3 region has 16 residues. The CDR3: CASGLVPGGFVGEQYF. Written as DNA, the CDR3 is TGTGCTAGTGGTTTGGTACCAGGGGGCTTTGTCGGTGAGCAGTACTTC. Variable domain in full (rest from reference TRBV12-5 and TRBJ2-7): DARVTQTPRHKVTEMGQEVTMRCQPILGHNTVFWYRQTMMQGLELLAYFRNRAPLDDSGMPKDRFSAEMPDATLATLKIQPSEPRDSAVYFCASGLVPGGFVGEQYFGPGTRLTVT.

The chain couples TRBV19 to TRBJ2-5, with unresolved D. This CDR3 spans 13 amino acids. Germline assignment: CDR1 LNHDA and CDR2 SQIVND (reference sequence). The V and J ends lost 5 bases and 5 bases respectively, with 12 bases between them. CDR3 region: CASSEYALETQYF. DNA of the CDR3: TGTGCCAGTAGTGAATACGCCCTGGAGACCCAGTACTTC. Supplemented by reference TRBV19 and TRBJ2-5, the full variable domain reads DGGITQSPKYLFRKEGQNVTLSCEQNLNHDAMYWYRQDPGQGLRLIYYSQIVNDFQKGDIAEGYSVSREKKESFPLTVTSAQKNPTAFYLCASSEYALETQYFGPGTRLLVL.

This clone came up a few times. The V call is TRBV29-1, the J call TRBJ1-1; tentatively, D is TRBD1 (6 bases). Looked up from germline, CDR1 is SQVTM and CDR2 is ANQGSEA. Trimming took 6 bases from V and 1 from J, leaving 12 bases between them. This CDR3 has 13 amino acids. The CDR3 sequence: CSVGQGTNTEAFF. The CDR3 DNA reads TGCAGCGTCGGGCAGGGGACGAACACTGAAGCTTTCTTT. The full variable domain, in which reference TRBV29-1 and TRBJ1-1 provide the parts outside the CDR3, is SAVISQKPSRDICQRGTSLTIQCQVDSQVTMMFWYRQQPGQSLTLIATANQGSEATYESGFVIDKFPISRPNLTFSTLTVSNMSPEDSSIYLCSVGQGTNTEAFFGQGTRLTVV.

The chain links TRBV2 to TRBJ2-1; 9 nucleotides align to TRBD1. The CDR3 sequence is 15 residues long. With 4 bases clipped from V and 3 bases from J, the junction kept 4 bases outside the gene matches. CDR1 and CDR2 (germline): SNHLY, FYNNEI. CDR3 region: CASSGAGQGYNEQFF. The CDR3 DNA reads TGTGCCAGCAGTGGAGCGGGACAGGGCTACAATGAGCAGTTCTTC. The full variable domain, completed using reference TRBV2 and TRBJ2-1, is EPEVTQTPSHQVTQMGQEVILRCVPISNHLYFYWYRQILGQKVEFLVSFYNNEISEKSEIFDDQFSVERPDGSNFTLKIRSTKLEDSAMYFCASSGAGQGYNEQFFGPGTRLTVL.

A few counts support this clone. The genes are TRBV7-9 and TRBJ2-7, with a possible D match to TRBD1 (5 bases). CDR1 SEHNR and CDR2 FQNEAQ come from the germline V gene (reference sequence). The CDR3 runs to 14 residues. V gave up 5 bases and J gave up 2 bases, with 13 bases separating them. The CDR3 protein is CASSQSGSTYEQYF. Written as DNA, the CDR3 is TGTGCCAGCAGCCAATCAGGGTCCACCTACGAGCAGTACTTC.

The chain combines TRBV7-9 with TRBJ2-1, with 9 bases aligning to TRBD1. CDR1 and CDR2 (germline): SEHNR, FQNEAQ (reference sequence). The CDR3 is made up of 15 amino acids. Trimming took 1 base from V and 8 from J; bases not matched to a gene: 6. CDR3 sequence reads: CASSLVGTGYDEQFF. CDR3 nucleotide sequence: TGTGCCAGCAGCTTAGTCGGGACAGGGTACGATGAGCAGTTCTTC.

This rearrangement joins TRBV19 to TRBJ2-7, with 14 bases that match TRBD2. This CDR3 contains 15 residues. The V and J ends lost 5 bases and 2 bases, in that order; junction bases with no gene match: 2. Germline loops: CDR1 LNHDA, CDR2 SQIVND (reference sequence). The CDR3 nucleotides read TGTGCCAGTAGTTTGGGACTAGCGGGAGCCTACGAGCAGTACTTC. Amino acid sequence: CASSLGLAGAYEQYF. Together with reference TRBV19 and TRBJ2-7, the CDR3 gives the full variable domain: DGGITQSPKYLFRKEGQNVTLSCEQNLNHDAMYWYRQDPGQGLRLIYYSQIVNDFQKGDIAEGYSVSREKKESFPLTVTSAQKNPTAFYLCASSLGLAGAYEQYFGPGTRLTVT.

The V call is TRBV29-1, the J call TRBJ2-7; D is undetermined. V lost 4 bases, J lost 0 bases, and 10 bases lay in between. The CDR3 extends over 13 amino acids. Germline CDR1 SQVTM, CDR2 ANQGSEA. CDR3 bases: TGCAGCGTTGTTAGGCGGAACTCCTACGAGCAGTACTTC. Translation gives CSVVRRNSYEQYF.

The CDR3 region has the DNA TGTGCCAGCAGTTTAGCGGAATACTACGAGCAGTACTTC. It specifies CASSLAEYYEQYF. The rearrangement uses TRBV27 and TRBJ2-7; D remains unclear. The CDR3 consists of 13 residues. Germline V gene data show CDR1 as MNHEY and CDR2 as SMNVEV (reference sequence). Trimming took off 2 bases at V and 3 bases at J, with 8 bases between the two ends.

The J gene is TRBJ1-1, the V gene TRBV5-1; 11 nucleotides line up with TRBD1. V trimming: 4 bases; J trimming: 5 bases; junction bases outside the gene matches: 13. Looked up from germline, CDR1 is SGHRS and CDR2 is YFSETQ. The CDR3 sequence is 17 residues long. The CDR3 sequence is CASSPSRTGGLGTEAFF. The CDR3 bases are TGCGCCAGCAGCCCATCGCGGACAGGGGGCTTAGGAACTGAAGCTTTCTTT.

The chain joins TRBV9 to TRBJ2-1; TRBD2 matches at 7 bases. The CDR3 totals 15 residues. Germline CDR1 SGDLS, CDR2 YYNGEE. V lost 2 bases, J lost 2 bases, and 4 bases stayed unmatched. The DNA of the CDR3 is TGTGCCAGCAGCGTTGCGGGAGTTACCTACAATGAGCAGTTCTTC. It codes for CASSVAGVTYNEQFF.

CDR3 nucleotide sequence: TGTGCCAGCAGTTTAGTAGCGGGAGATACGCAGTATTTT. Residues: CASSLVAGDTQYF. J is TRBJ2-3 and V is TRBV27, with 7 bases matching TRBD2. This CDR3 contains 13 residues. The trim removed 2 bases at V and 5 bases at J, leaving 1 base unmatched. Germline V lookup: CDR1 MNHEY, CDR2 SMNVEV (reference sequence).